A selection of T cell receptor beta chains follows, all from one sample in a study of T cell responses to AZD1222 COVID-19 vaccine. TCRdb keeps only in-frame clones here, not all; method: immunoSEQ multiplex PCR. The sample holds 150,000 to 200,000 clones, approximately 90% seen once. The material was peripheral blood, obtained 28 days after the second dose of the MenACWY control vaccine. These receptors came from an adult who received the MenACWY meningococcal vaccine as a control. CDR3s include the opening cysteine and the closing phenylalanine or tryptophan. A D gene is named only where the DNA matches it firmly. Not all rows give a size; the values are once, few, many and, for expanded clones, a class.

J gene | V gene | clone size | D gene | CDR3 DNA | CDR3 protein
TRBJ2-3 | TRBV29-1 | . | TRBD2 | TGCAGCGCCCTACTAGCGGGAGGGGTAGGCACAGATACGCAGTATTTT | CSALLAGGVGTDTQYF
TRBJ1-6 | TRBV9 | . | . | TGTGCCAGCAGCGTAGGGTCCCTGGGGCCATACAATTCACCCCTCCACTTT | CASSVGSLGPYNSPLHF
TRBJ2-5 | TRBV15 | . | . | TGTGCCACCAGCAGAGGTGGAGAGTACCAGTACTTC | CATSRGGEYQYF
TRBJ2-7 | TRBV6-4 | . | . | TGTGCCAGCACTGGGCCCCGGGACGAGCAGTACTTC | CASTGPRDEQYF
TRBJ2-7 | TRBV28 | once | TRBD2 | TGTGCCAGCAAGGATCCTAGCGGGATTCTCAACGAGCAGTACTTC | CASKDPSGILNEQYF
TRBJ2-1 | TRBV19 | once | TRBD2 | TGTGCCAGTAGTCGGCAACCGGGACTAGCGTCAAATGAGCAGTTCTTC | CASSRQPGLASNEQFF
TRBJ1-2 | TRBV2 | . | TRBD1 | TGTGCCAGCAGGGGAACAGGGGTTATCTATGGCTACACCTTC | CASRGTGVIYGYTF
TRBJ2-2 | TRBV7-9 | . | . | TGTGCCAGCAGGACTACAGGGCTGCCCGGGGAGCTGTTTTTT | CASRTTGLPGELFF
TRBJ2-7 | TRBV6-2/TRBV6-3 | . | TRBD1 | TGTGCCAGCAGTTACTTCGGCGGGACAGGCAACTCCTACGAGCAGTACTTC | CASSYFGGTGNSYEQYF
TRBJ2-7 | TRBV28 | . | TRBD1 | TGTGCCACCCTCCACAGGGGCTACGAGCAGTACTTC | CATLHRGYEQYF
TRBJ2-7 | TRBV7-2 | . | TRBD2 | TGTGCCAGCAGCTTAGCCGGGACTAGCCCCTACGAGCAGTACTTC | CASSLAGTSPYEQYF
TRBJ2-6 | TRBV27 | . | . | TGTGCCAGCATTGACTTAGGATCAGGGGCCAACGTCCTGACTTTC | CASIDLGSGANVLTF
TRBJ1-1 | TRBV7-9 | . | TRBD1 | TGTGCCAGCAGCTCGCCCGGGACAGGGACTGAAGCTTTCTTT | CASSSPGTGTEAFF
TRBJ2-3 | TRBV7-3 | . | . | TGTGCCAGCAGCCCCGGGGACTTTTGGAACACAGATACGCAGTATTTT | CASSPGDFWNTDTQYF
TRBJ2-1 | TRBV7-3 | once | . | TGTGCCAGCAGCTCCCAAGGACTGGGGGAGCAGTTCTTC | CASSSQGLGEQFF
TRBJ2-7 | TRBV5-1 | . | TRBD2 | TGCGCCAGCAGCGACGGACTAGCGGGAAACGAGCAGTACTTC | CASSDGLAGNEQYF